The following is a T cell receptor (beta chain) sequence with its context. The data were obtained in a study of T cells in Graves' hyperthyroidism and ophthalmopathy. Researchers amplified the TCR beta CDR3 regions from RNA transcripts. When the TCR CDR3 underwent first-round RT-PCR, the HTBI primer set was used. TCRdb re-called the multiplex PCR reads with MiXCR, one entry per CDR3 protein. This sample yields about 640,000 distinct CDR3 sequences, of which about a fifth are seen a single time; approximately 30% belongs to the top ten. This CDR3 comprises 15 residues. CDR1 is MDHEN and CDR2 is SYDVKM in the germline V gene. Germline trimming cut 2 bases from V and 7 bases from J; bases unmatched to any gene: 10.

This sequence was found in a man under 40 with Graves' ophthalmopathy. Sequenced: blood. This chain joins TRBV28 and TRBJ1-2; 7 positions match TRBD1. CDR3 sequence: CASSLMAGGGSGYTF. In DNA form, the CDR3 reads TGTGCCAGCAGTTTAATGGCAGGGGGAGGTTCTGGCTACACCTTC.